This T cell receptor beta chain comes out of a study of technical replicates of blood from several donors. TCRdb's table, derived via immunoSEQ multiplex PCR, lists solely in-frame clones and lacks some. Among 84,000 or so clones, 93% were seen once, and the ten largest hold 0.24%. CDR3 length equals 17 residues. This chain links TRBV12-2 with TRBJ2-1; no check of the table's D call, TRBD1, against the DNA was made. TRBV12-2 is deemed a pseudogene. Sequences were obtained from T cells isolated from PBMCs. The TCR originated in a human donor in good health. CDR3 region: CASRLAGRGDTYNEQFF. The CDR3 region has the DNA TGTGCAAGTCGCTTAGCTGGCAGGGGGGATACCTACAATGAGCAGTTCTTC.